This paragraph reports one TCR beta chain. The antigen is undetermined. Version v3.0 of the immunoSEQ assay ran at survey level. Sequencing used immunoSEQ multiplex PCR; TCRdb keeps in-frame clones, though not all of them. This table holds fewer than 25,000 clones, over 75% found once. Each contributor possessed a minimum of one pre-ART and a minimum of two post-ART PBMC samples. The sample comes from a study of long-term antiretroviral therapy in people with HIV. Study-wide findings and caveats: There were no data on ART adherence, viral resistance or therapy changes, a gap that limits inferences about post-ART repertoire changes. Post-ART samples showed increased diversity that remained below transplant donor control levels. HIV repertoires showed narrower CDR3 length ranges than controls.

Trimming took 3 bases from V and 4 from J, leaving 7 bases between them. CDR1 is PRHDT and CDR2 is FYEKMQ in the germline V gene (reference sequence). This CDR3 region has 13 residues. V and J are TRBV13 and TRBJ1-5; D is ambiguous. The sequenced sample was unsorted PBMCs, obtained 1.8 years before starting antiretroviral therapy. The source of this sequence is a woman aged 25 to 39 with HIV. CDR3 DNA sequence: TGTGCCAGCAGCTTTGGCCGGAATCAGCCCCAGCATTTT. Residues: CASSFGRNQPQHF. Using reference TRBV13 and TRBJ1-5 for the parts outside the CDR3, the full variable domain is AAGVIQSPRHLIKEKRETATLKCYPIPRHDTVYWYQQGPGQDPQFLISFYEKMQSDKGSIPDRFSAQQFSDYHSELNMSSLELGDSALYFCASSFGRNQPQHFGDGTRLSIL.